What follows is one T cell receptor (beta chain) and its context. The antigen is undetermined. Germline V gene sequence: CDR1 ENHRY, CDR2 SYGVKD. Deletions cut 4 bases from V and 8 bases from J, with 17 bases between. The CDR3 is 14 residues long. Method: immunoSEQ multiplex PCR; TCRdb's copy keeps in-frame clones and lacks some. The sample consists of roughly 82,000 clones, 80% to 90% of them appearing once. This entry belongs to a study of T cell responses to AZD1222 COVID-19 vaccine. Study conclusions and caveats: At baseline, seropositivity was found in only a handful of AZD1222 recipients.

The rearrangement uses TRBV10-3 and TRBJ1-2, with no clear D. The source of this sequence is an adult in good health. The specimen comprised peripheral blood, sampled on day 0 of AZD1222 vaccination. Here the CDR3 DNA reads TGTGCCATCAGTGGTCCCCAACGGAATGGAGGCTACACCTTC. It specifies CAISGPQRNGGYTF.